The source of this TCR beta chain is a study of beta chain features in type 1 diabetes. Expressed TCRB transcripts were sequenced, since all the RNA that had been isolated was reverse transcribed. The protocol was immunoSEQ multiplex PCR, while the TCRdb copy is restricted to in-frame clones and leaves out a portion. The sample carries hundreds of thousands of clones, roughly 15% recorded once. The source of this sequence is a man in his thirties or forties in good health. The sequencing input was central memory CD4+ T cells from blood.

The CDR3 reads CASSPVGGTTEAFF. The CDR3 nucleotides are TGTGCCAGCAGCCCAGTAGGGGGGACCACTGAAGCTTTCTTT. V is TRBV7-6 and J is TRBJ1-1; D might be TRBD1 (6 bases). Germline V gene lookup returns CDR1 SGHVS and CDR2 FNYEAQ. This CDR3 comprises 14 residues. V was shortened by 5 bases and J by 4 bases, with 14 bases between the two germline ends. The whole variable domain, filled in from reference TRBV7-6 and TRBJ1-1, reads GAGVSQSPRYKVTKRGQDVALRCDPISGHVSLYWYRQALGQGPEFLTYFNYEAQQDKSGLPNDRFSAERPEGSISTLTIQRTEQRDSAMYRCASSPVGGTTEAFFGQGTRLTVV.